This T cell receptor (beta chain) was found in a study of regulatory T cells in long-lasting Graves disease. Sample time point: persistent/refractory GD, antithyroid drugs over 5 years with positive TRAb. Generation of the TCR library employed RNA extracted from PBMCs. Whole-study results and caveats: Persistent Graves' patients showed a TCR diversity that was lower than that of newly diagnosed ones.

Investigators prepared the TCR beta libraries by applying iRepertoire HTBI primers and Arm-PCR of CDR3 regions. Authors' processing steps: Samples revealed roughly 60 TRBV and 14 TRBJ segments. From the multiplex PCR reads, TCRdb called clonotypes with MiXCR, one entry per CDR3 protein. Here the V and J calls rest on TCRdb's processing, not on the authors' analysis. The sample has hundreds of thousands of distinct CDR3 sequences; around 20% are singletons. This clonotype was seen repeatedly, ten times or more. Antigen: not known. Material: peripheral blood mononuclear cells (PBMCs), obtained when the disease was refractory, from a patient treated with antithyroid drugs. This TCR derives from a female donor with Graves disease.

The CDR3 spells CASGASWNTEAFF. The CDR3 DNA reads as TGTGCCAGCGGGGCCAGCTGGAACACTGAAGCTTTCTTT. This chain joins TRBV11-2 and TRBJ1-1; a possible D gene is TRBD1 (5 bases). The CDR3 spans 13 residues. Trimming took 8 bases from V and 1 from J, leaving 11 bases between them. CDR1 SGHAT and CDR2 FQNNGV come from the germline V gene.